Listed here is a single T cell receptor beta chain. This CDR3 has 14 residues. Per germline, CDR1 MDHEN and CDR2 SYDVKM. With 3 bases clipped from V and 3 bases from J, the junction kept 3 bases outside the gene matches. These data are taken from a study of blood T cell repertoires in COVID-19. Background on the study: From the United States, Italy and Spain came samples of acute and convalescent COVID-19. In each case, the material was cDNA or gDNA derived from T cells, B-cell-depleted T cells, or PBMCs.

Clinical history as reported by participants underpinned cohort assignment. In Cohort 3, a recovered donor had either two negative PCRs, clearance, or symptom resolution. The repertoire was sequenced with immunoSEQ multiplex PCR; TCRdb's copy has only in-frame clones and lacks some. The sample records roughly 190,000 clones, approximately 84% being singletons. This TCR came from a woman aged 25 to 45 who had recovered from COVID-19. This rearrangement joins TRBV28 to TRBJ2-3; TRBD1 matches at 7 bases. The sample was PBMCs or T cells enriched from blood (not recorded which). CDR3 residues: CASSFSTGTDTQYF. Written as DNA, the CDR3 is TGTGCCAGCAGTTTCTCGACAGGGACAGATACGCAGTATTTT.